Sequencing of this T cell receptor beta chain was carried out in a study of blood T cell repertoires in COVID-19. About the study: COVID-19 samples collected from the United States, Italy and Spain covered acute and convalescent phases. The analysed material was cDNA or gDNA that came from T cells, B-cell-depleted T cells, or PBMCs.

CDR1 LNHDA and CDR2 SQIVND come from the germline V gene (reference sequence). This CDR3 is 15 amino acids long. The V and J ends lost 0 bases and 4 bases respectively, with 13 bases between them. Original methodology: Cell counts per sample came from amplifying reference gene primers. The table came from immunoSEQ multiplex PCR; TCRdb's copy has only in-frame clones and leaves some out. The DNA gave D and trimming, while V, J and clone size come from that table. The sample lists 140,000 or so clones; 70% to 90% were seen once. Sequenced input: peripheral blood. The chain combines TRBV19 with TRBJ2-7; weak D call: TRBD2 (6 bases). The clonotype comes from a man aged 70-80 years with acute or convalescent COVID-19. CDR3 in DNA: TGTGCCAGTAGTATAGATGTGGCGGGAACATACGAGCAGTACTTC. Amino acids: CASSIDVAGTYEQYF.